This T cell receptor beta chain was recovered during a study of cytomegalovirus exposure and HLA in healthy donors. CDR1 MGHDK and CDR2 SYGVNS come from the germline V gene. The CDR3 consists of 12 residues. Trimming took 8 bases from V and 12 from J, leaving 17 bases between them. A word on this clone: As yet, its antigen is unknown.

Method: immunoSEQ multiplex PCR; TCRdb's copy keeps in-frame clones and lacks some. This sample yields some 320,000 clones, of which about 85% are seen a single time; roughly 1.2% belongs to the top ten. General study findings and limits: The finding came from a later analysis; first-cohort TCR clusters tended to co-occur in the 120 or so validation repertoires.

The rearrangement uses TRBV25-1 and TRBJ2-1; D gene unclear. The receptor's source is a woman aged 25 to 45 in good health and CMV-seropositive. Specimen: PBMCs. The CDR3 loop is CASGDTATGQFF. CDR3 DNA sequence: TGTGCCAGCGGCGACACCGCGACCGGGCAGTTCTTC. Filled out from reference TRBV25-1 and TRBJ2-1, the complete variable domain reads EADIYQTPRYLVIGTGKKITLECSQTMGHDKMYWYQQDPGMELHLIHYSYGVNSTEKGDLSSESTVSRIRTEHFPLTLESARPSHTSQYLCASGDTATGQFFGPGTRLTVL.